One sample yielded the 9 T cell receptor beta chains listed below, sequenced in a study of tumor and adjacent non-tumor tissue in lung cancer. No cell sorting was done before RNA was extracted from the tissue. This non-tumor lung sample came from over 3 cm beyond the tumor edge. A modified ARM-PCR protocol with three rounds of nested PCR amplified TCRbeta. MiXCR, applied by TCRdb to the multiplex PCR reads, yields one record per CDR3 protein. The data contain tens of thousands of distinct CDR3 sequences, around 61% of them singletons. The material sequenced was distant non-tumor lung tissue. These receptors all come from a man aged 70 or older with non-small cell lung cancer.

This chain links TRBV5-4 with TRBJ2-2; unclear D gene. V was trimmed by 10 bases and J by 4 bases, leaving 11 bases between them. The CDR3 runs to 12 residues. The V gene's germline CDR1 is SGHNT and CDR2 YYREEE (reference sequence). CDR3 loop: CACSISTGELFF. The CDR3 DNA reads as TGTGCCTGTAGCATATCCACCGGGGAGCTGTTTTTT.

A word on this clonotype: A read error is possible here, since a much larger clone lies one base away. The rearrangement uses TRBV29-1 and TRBJ2-5; the D is unclear. V gave up 5 bases and J gave up 2 bases, with 9 bases separating them. The germline V gene has CDR1 SQVTM and CDR2 ANQGSEA. The CDR3 consists of 12 residues. The CDR3: CSVNQNQETQYF. Here the CDR3 DNA reads TGCAGCGTTAACCAGAATCAAGAGACCCAGTACTTC.

A remark on this clonotype: A read error may produce the germline difference seen at one junction end. The chain employs TRBV6-1 and TRBJ2-1; 8 bases map to TRBD2. The CDR3 spans 15 residues. CDR1 and CDR2 (germline): MNHNS, SASEGT. The CDR3 region has the DNA TGTGACAGCAGTGAAACTAGCGGAGGGTACAATGAGCAGTTCTTC. Protein product: CDSSETSGGYNEQFF.

The chain joins TRBV11-3 to TRBJ2-1; 8 positions agree with TRBD1. Germline values: CDR1 SGHNT, CDR2 YENEEA. CDR3 size: 15 residues. V was pared by 7 bases and J by 6 bases, with 11 bases of the junction left unmatched. The DNA of the CDR3 is TGTGCCAGCAACCCCCCGGGACAGGAGTCCAATGAGCAGTTCTTC. Its translation: CASNPPGQESNEQFF. The entire variable domain, with the rest obtained from reference TRBV11-3 and TRBJ2-1, is as follows: EAGVVQSPRYKIIEKKQPVAFWCNPISGHNTLYWYLQNLGQGPELLIRYENEEAVDDSQLPKDRFSAERLKGVDSTLKIQPAELGDSAVYLCASNPPGQESNEQFFGPGTRLTVL.

In its sample, this clonotype was seen once. This may arise from a read error, as a much more abundant clone is one base away. The chain carries TRBV14 and TRBJ2-1, with D unresolved. The CDR3 is 13 residues long. Germline V gives CDR1 SGHDN, CDR2 FVKESK. Here the CDR3 reads CARSQGLGTEQFF. CDR3 in DNA: TGTGCCAGAAGCCAAGGCCTCGGAACCGAGCAGTTCTTC.

With respect to this clonotype: One base away lies a much larger clone, so this may be a sequencing read error. The CDR3 does not close with the conserved phenylalanine or tryptophan, likely indicating a read error. This chain uses TRBV5-5 with TRBJ1-1; D possibly corresponds to TRBD1 (5 bases). The CDR3 contains 15 residues. Trimming removed 2 bases from V and 0 bases from J, with 11 bases in between. Germline-derived CDR1 and CDR2 are SGHKS and YYEKEE (reference sequence). The CDR3 DNA sequence: TGTGCCAGCAGCTTAAACGGGGGTTTGAACACTGAAGCTTTCTAT. Its protein is CASSLNGGLNTEAFY.

J is TRBJ2-7 and V is TRBV11-2; D call uncertain. V was shortened by 7 bases and J by 4 bases, with 17 bases between the two germline ends. Per germline, CDR1 SGHAT and CDR2 FQNNGV. The CDR3 is made up of 14 amino acids. The CDR3 loop reads CASIRPVGSYEQYV. CDR3 coding DNA: TGTGCCAGCATCCGCCCGGTCGGGTCTTACGAGCAGTACGTC.

Note on this clonotype: A junction end diverges from the germline sequence, so it may reflect a read error. This rearrangement joins TRBV6-5 to TRBJ1-2; 7 bases are shared with TRBD1. The CDR3 is made up of 14 amino acids. Germline values: CDR1 MNHEY, CDR2 SVGAGI. In DNA form, the CDR3 reads TGTGGCAGCAAATCCAGACAGGGTATGGTGGGCTACACCTTC. Translation gives CGSKSRQGMVGYTF.

With regard to this clonotype: A much larger clone sits a single nucleotide away, making a read error possible. CDR3 in DNA: TGTGCCATCAATGGCGGACTAGCGGGAACCACAGATACGCAGTATTTT. Translation gives CAINGGLAGTTDTQYF. The chain carries TRBV10-3 and TRBJ2-3; 12 bases align to TRBD2. Germline V gene sequence: CDR1 ENHRY, CDR2 SYGVKD. This CDR3 is built from 16 residues. After removal of 7 bases from V and 2 bases from J, the junction contained 7 bases not matched to a gene.